A selection of T cell receptor beta chains follows, all from one sample in a study of shared clonotypes between healthy human individuals. Data came from immunoSEQ multiplex PCR; TCRdb stores just in-frame clones and leaves some out. The sample shows about 1 million clones, more than 60% of them seen only once. Sequenced material: memory CD4+ T cells sorted from blood. The receptors were sampled from a man in his late teens or twenties in good health. Both conserved end residues are part of each CDR3. Fields, in order: J gene, clone size, D gene, V gene, CDR3 DNA, CDR3 protein. A D gene is named only where the DNA matches it firmly. Some rows have no size entry. The others give once, few or many, or a class for an expanded clone.

J: TRBJ2-2
size: once
D: TRBD1
V: TRBV2
DNA: TGTGCCAGCACTCGAGACAGGGGGCTCGGGGAGCTGTTTTTT
CDR3: CASTRDRGLGELFF

J: TRBJ2-7
size: -
D: -
V: TRBV10-3
DNA: TGTGCCATCAGTGCACTACAGGGTGATTACGAGCAGTACTTC
CDR3: CAISALQGDYEQYF

J: TRBJ2-1
size: -
D: -
V: TRBV11-2
DNA: TGTGCCAGCAGCTTCACCCTTCTCAATTCTCGTAATGAGCAGTTCTTC
CDR3: CASSFTLLNSRNEQFF

J: TRBJ1-1
size: -
D: TRBD1
V: TRBV6-5
DNA: TGTGCCAGCACCCCCCCGGGACAGGTTGAAGCTTTCTTT
CDR3: CASTPPGQVEAFF

J: TRBJ2-7
size: -
D: -
V: TRBV29-1
DNA: TGCAGCGTTGAAAAAGGGAGTGGCGAGCAGTACTTC
CDR3: CSVEKGSGEQYF

J: TRBJ2-1
size: -
D: -
V: TRBV2
DNA: TGTGCCAGCAGTCCGGATAGGCACCTCTCCTACAATGAGCAGTTCTTC
CDR3: CASSPDRHLSYNEQFF

J: TRBJ2-7
size: -
D: TRBD2
V: TRBV7-2
DNA: TGTGCCAGCAGCTCGAGACTAGCGGGAGGAGTAATATACGAGCAGTACTTC
CDR3: CASSSRLAGGVIYEQYF

J: TRBJ1-1
size: -
D: -
V: TRBV5-1
DNA: TGCGCCAGCAGGAGGGAGGGCACTGAAGCTTTCTTT
CDR3: CASRREGTEAFF

J: TRBJ2-6
size: -
D: TRBD1
V: TRBV5-5
DNA: TGTGCCAGCAGCCCCGGGACAGGGGACTCTGGGGCCAACGTCCTGACTTTC
CDR3: CASSPGTGDSGANVLTF

J: TRBJ1-2
size: -
D: -
V: TRBV15
DNA: TGTGCCACCAGCAGAGATTTGGCGGGGAACTATGGCTACACCTTC
CDR3: CATSRDLAGNYGYTF

J: TRBJ2-5
size: -
D: -
V: TRBV2
DNA: TGTGCCAGCAGTGCTGGGGTTGGACAAGAGACCCAGTACTTC
CDR3: CASSAGVGQETQYF

J: TRBJ2-7
size: -
D: TRBD1
V: TRBV23-1
DNA: TGCGCCAGCTTACAGGGGATCCACGAGCAGTACTTC
CDR3: CASLQGIHEQYF

J: TRBJ2-7
size: -
D: -
V: TRBV30
DNA: TGTGCCTGGAGTCGGGGTTCCTACGAGCAGTACTTC
CDR3: CAWSRGSYEQYF

J: TRBJ2-7
size: -
D: -
V: TRBV28
DNA: TGTGCCAGCAGCCGATCTAGGGAGCAGTACTTC
CDR3: CASSRSREQYF

J: TRBJ2-2
size: many
D: -
V: TRBV7-8
DNA: TGTGCCAGCAGCTTAGTCGGAGGGGGCCGCCTCGGCACCGGGGAGCTGTTTTTT
CDR3: CASSLVGGGRLGTGELFF

J: TRBJ1-3
size: -
D: -
V: TRBV30
DNA: TGTGCCTGGAGCGGGGGTGCTGGAAACACCATATATTTT
CDR3: CAWSGGAGNTIYF

J: TRBJ2-2
size: -
D: -
V: TRBV28
DNA: TGTGCCAGCAGTCCCTTCTGGGGGAACACCGGGGAGCTGTTTTTT
CDR3: CASSPFWGNTGELFF

J: TRBJ2-3
size: few
D: TRBD2
V: TRBV10-1
DNA: TGCGCCAGCAGTGAGTCTGGGCTAGCGGGAGATACGCAGTATTTT
CDR3: CASSESGLAGDTQYF

J: TRBJ2-3
size: -
D: TRBD2
V: TRBV29-1
DNA: TGCAGCGAAATAGCGGGAGGCACAGATACGCAGTATTTT
CDR3: CSEIAGGTDTQYF

J: TRBJ1-5
size: -
D: -
V: TRBV6-4
DNA: TGTGCCAGCAGTGACGGGCACACCAATCAGCCCCAGCATTTT
CDR3: CASSDGHTNQPQHF

J: TRBJ1-2
size: few
D: TRBD1
V: TRBV27
DNA: TGTGCCAGCAGTCGCCGGACAGGGGGCTATGGCTACACCTTC
CDR3: CASSRRTGGYGYTF

J: TRBJ2-1
size: -
D: -
V: TRBV6-5
DNA: TGTGCCAGCAGTTTACTAGCCAGCTCCTACAATGAGCAGTTCTTC
CDR3: CASSLLASSYNEQFF

J: TRBJ2-7
size: -
D: TRBD1
V: TRBV28
DNA: TGTGCCAGCAGGCCACAGGGGGACCCCTACGAGCAGTACTTC
CDR3: CASRPQGDPYEQYF

J: TRBJ1-5
size: -
D: -
V: TRBV5-1
DNA: TGCGCCAGCAGCTTTACAGGTCATCAGCCCCAGCATTTT
CDR3: CASSFTGHQPQHF

J: TRBJ2-7
size: many
D: TRBD2
V: TRBV7-8
DNA: TGTGCCAGCAGCTTACTGTCAGGGACTACCTACGAGCAGTACTTC
CDR3: CASSLLSGTTYEQYF

J: TRBJ2-7
size: -
D: TRBD1
V: TRBV6-1
DNA: TGTGCCAGCAGCAAGGACAGGGTTGCCTACGAGCAGTACTTC
CDR3: CASSKDRVAYEQYF

J: TRBJ2-7
size: -
D: TRBD2
V: TRBV6-6
DNA: TGTGCCAGCAGTTCCCGCCTAGCGGGGTTCTACGAGCAGTACTTC
CDR3: CASSSRLAGFYEQYF

J: TRBJ1-2
size: -
D: -
V: TRBV11-2
DNA: TGTGCCAGCAGCTTAGCCCCAGAGCGGGGCTATGGCTACACCTTC
CDR3: CASSLAPERGYGYTF

J: TRBJ1-2
size: -
D: -
V: TRBV14
DNA: TGTGCCAGCAGCCACTATACCCGGGCCCCTAGTATCTTC
CDR3: CASSHYTRAPSIF

J: TRBJ1-2
size: few
D: -
V: TRBV6-1
DNA: TGTGCCAGCAGGGAATGGCTGACGGATGGCTACACCTTC
CDR3: CASREWLTDGYTF

J: TRBJ2-2
size: -
D: TRBD2
V: TRBV10-1
DNA: TGCGCCAGCAGTGATCAGGGAGGGACCGGGGAGCTGTTTTTT
CDR3: CASSDQGGTGELFF

J: TRBJ1-5
size: -
D: -
V: TRBV7-8
DNA: TGTGCCAGCAGCTTAGTTCCGGGGAGTCAGCCCCAGCATTTT
CDR3: CASSLVPGSQPQHF

J: TRBJ2-7
size: -
D: -
V: TRBV7-2
DNA: TGTGCCAGCAGCACCGGGACTCAACCCTACGAGCAGTACTTC
CDR3: CASSTGTQPYEQYF

J: TRBJ1-4
size: -
D: -
V: TRBV28
DNA: TGTGCCAGCAGTTCTTCCGGGGCCTCGAATGAAAAACTGTTTTTT
CDR3: CASSSSGASNEKLFF

J: TRBJ1-1
size: once
D: TRBD1
V: TRBV18
DNA: TGTGCCAGCTCATCGGAGGGGGCCCCGAACACTGAAGCTTTCTTT
CDR3: CASSSEGAPNTEAFF

J: TRBJ1-6
size: -
D: -
V: TRBV6-5
DNA: TGTGCCAGCAGTTCTACCCTGGGTGTTATTTCACCCCTCCACTTT
CDR3: CASSSTLGVISPLHF

J: TRBJ2-5
size: -
D: -
V: TRBV27
DNA: TGTGCCAGCAGTCCCTTTGCGGGGTCCCAAGAGACCCAGTACTTC
CDR3: CASSPFAGSQETQYF

J: TRBJ1-1
size: -
D: -
V: TRBV5-1
DNA: TGCGCCAGCAGCCTGCGGGGCGAACCCACTGAAGCTTTCTTT
CDR3: CASSLRGEPTEAFF

J: TRBJ2-5
size: few
D: -
V: TRBV30
DNA: TGTGCCTGGAGTCGGACTCGGGGGTACCAAGAGACCCAGTACTTC
CDR3: CAWSRTRGYQETQYF

J: TRBJ2-3
size: -
D: TRBD1
V: TRBV28
DNA: TGTGCCAGCAGTGTCACAGGGGGCAGGGGAGATACGCAGTATTTT
CDR3: CASSVTGGRGDTQYF

J: TRBJ2-5
size: -
D: TRBD1
V: TRBV5-4
DNA: TGTGCCAGCAGTCGGGACAGGGGGGAGACCCAGTACTTC
CDR3: CASSRDRGETQYF

J: TRBJ1-2
size: few
D: TRBD1
V: TRBV10-3
DNA: TGTGCCGCCCGACTTGCAGGGGGAGGGGGCTACACCTTC
CDR3: CAARLAGGGGYTF

J: TRBJ1-1
size: few
D: -
V: TRBV7-2
DNA: TGTGCCAGCAGCCTACAGCGTATGAACACTGAAGCTTTCTTT
CDR3: CASSLQRMNTEAFF

J: TRBJ2-7
size: -
D: -
V: TRBV6-5
DNA: TGTGCCAGCACGAGGGGAAACCCCTACGAGCAGTACTTC
CDR3: CASTRGNPYEQYF

J: TRBJ2-6
size: -
D: -
V: TRBV7-9
DNA: TGTGCCAGCAGCTTAGCGGTCTCTGGGGCCAACGTCCTGACTTTC
CDR3: CASSLAVSGANVLTF

J: TRBJ1-6
size: -
D: -
V: TRBV9
DNA: TGTGCCAGCACCAAAGATGGACAAACTAATTCACCCCTCCACTTT
CDR3: CASTKDGQTNSPLHF

J: TRBJ2-6
size: -
D: TRBD2
V: TRBV10-3
DNA: TGTGCCATCAGTGAGATAGGGACTAGCGGGGATAGTTCTGGGGCCAACGTCCTGACTTTC
CDR3: CAISEIGTSGDSSGANVLTF

J: TRBJ1-1
size: -
D: TRBD1
V: TRBV4-1
DNA: TGCGCCAGCAGCCAAGGAGGACAGGGGATTCGCACTGAAGCTTTCTTT
CDR3: CASSQGGQGIRTEAFF